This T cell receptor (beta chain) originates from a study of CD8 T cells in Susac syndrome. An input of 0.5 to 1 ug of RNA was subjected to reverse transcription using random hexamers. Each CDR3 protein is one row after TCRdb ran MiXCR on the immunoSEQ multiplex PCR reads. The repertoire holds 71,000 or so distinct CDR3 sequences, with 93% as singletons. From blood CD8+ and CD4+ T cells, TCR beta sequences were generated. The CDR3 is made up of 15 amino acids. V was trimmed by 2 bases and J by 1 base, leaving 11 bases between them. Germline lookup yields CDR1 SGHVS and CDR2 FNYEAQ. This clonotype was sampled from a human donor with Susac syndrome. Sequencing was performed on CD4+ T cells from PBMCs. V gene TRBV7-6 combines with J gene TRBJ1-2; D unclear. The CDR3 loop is CASSLSGRSNYGYTF. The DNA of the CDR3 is TGTGCCAGCAGCTTATCGGGGAGGAGTAACTATGGCTACACCTTC.